What follows are 7 T cell receptor beta chains derived from one specimen sequenced in a study of shared clonotypes between healthy human individuals. Here immunoSEQ multiplex PCR was the method, and the copy in TCRdb shows in-frame clones only, minus some. The data show more than 2,000,000 clones, approximately 90% seen once. Sequenced sample: naive CD4+ T cells sorted from blood. Subset given: CD45RA+ positively selected. The receptor set was obtained from a man between 18 and 29 years old in good health.

This rearrangement joins TRBV29-1 to TRBJ2-7; D remains ambiguous. From germline, CDR1 is SQVTM and CDR2 ANQGSEA. Trimming took 6 bases from V and 0 from J, leaving 6 bases between them. CDR3 length equals 11 residues. The CDR3 nucleotides read TGCAGCGTAAAGATCTCCTACGAGCAGTACTTC. Translating it yields CSVKISYEQYF.

The V gene is TRBV29-1, the J gene TRBJ1-2; D is unresolved. Trimming cost V 4 bases and J 4 bases, with 10 bases left between them. Germline V lookup: CDR1 SQVTM, CDR2 ANQGSEA. The CDR3 sequence is 12 residues long. The CDR3 nucleotides are TGCAGCGTTGCGACCCTAACCTATGGCTACACCTTC. Residues: CSVATLTYGYTF.

The chain uses TRBV7-2 and TRBJ1-5; the D gene is possibly TRBD1 (6 bases). This CDR3 is built from 18 residues. The germline V gene has CDR1 SGHTA and CDR2 FQGNSA. The V end lost 2 bases, the J end lost 6 bases, and 23 bases lay between the germline ends. CDR3 nucleotides: TGTGCCAGCAGCTTATTGGCGTCAGGGGCGTTTTTAGGTCAGCCCCAGCATTTT. This sequence encodes CASSLLASGAFLGQPQHF.

This chain links TRBV29-1 with TRBJ1-6; D possibly corresponds to TRBD1 (5 bases). The length of the CDR3 is 13 residues. Germline CDR1 reads SQVTM; CDR2 reads ANQGSEA. V lost 4 bases, J lost 7 bases, and 11 bases lay in between. CDR3 protein: CSVGWGKNSPLHF. Written as DNA, the CDR3 is TGCAGCGTTGGTTGGGGGAAAAATTCACCCCTCCACTTT.

The chain links TRBV7-2 to TRBJ2-5, with TRBD1 identical over 8 bases. The CDR3 contains 13 residues. V gave up 7 bases and J gave up 5 bases; unmatched junction bases: 6. Germline CDR1 is SGHTA and CDR2 is FQGNSA. CDR3 nucleotide sequence: TGTGCCAGCAACCAGGGGGCCGGGGAGACCCAGTACTTC. This translates into CASNQGAGETQYF. The full variable domain, with the rest looked up from reference TRBV7-2 and TRBJ2-5, is GAGVSQSPSNKVTEKGKDVELRCDPISGHTALYWYRQSLGQGLEFLIYFQGNSAPDKSGLPSDRFSAERTGGSVSTLTIQRTQQEDSAVYLCASNQGAGETQYFGPGTRLLVL.

This sequence joins TRBV18 and TRBJ2-6; TRBD1 agrees at 11 bases. CDR1 KGHSH and CDR2 LQKENI come from the germline V gene. After removal of 3 bases from V and 1 base from J, the junction contained 5 bases not matched to a gene. The CDR3 has 18 residues. This CDR3 is CASSPGTGGSSGANVLTF. DNA for the CDR3: TGTGCCAGCTCACCCGGGACAGGGGGTTCATCTGGGGCCAACGTCCTGACTTTC.

The rearrangement joins TRBV27 to TRBJ1-4; the D gene is possibly TRBD1 (6 bases). V lost 5 bases and J lost 2, with 9 bases in between. Germline V CDR1 and CDR2: MNHEY, SMNVEV (reference sequence). The length of the CDR3 is 14 residues. CDR3 in amino acids: CASSPQGTNEKLFF. CDR3 nucleotide sequence: TGTGCCAGCAGTCCACAGGGCACTAATGAAAAACTGTTTTTT.